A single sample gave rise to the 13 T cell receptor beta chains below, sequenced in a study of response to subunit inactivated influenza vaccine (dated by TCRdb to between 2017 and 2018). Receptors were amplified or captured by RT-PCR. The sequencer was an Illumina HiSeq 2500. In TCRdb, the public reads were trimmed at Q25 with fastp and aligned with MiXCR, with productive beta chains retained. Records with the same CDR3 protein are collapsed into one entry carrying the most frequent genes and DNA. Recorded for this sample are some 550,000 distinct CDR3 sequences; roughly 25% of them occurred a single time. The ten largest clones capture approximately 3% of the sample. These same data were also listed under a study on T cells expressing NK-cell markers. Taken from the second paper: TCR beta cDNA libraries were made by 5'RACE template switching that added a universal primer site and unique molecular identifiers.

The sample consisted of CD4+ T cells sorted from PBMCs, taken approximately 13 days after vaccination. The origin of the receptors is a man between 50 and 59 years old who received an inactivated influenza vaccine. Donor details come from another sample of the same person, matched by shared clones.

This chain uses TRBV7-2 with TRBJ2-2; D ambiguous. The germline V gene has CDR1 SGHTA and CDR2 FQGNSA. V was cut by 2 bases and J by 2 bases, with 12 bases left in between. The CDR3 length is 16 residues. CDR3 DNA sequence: TGTGCCAGCAGCTTATCGGTGACATTTAACACCGGGGAGCTGTTTTTT. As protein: CASSLSVTFNTGELFF. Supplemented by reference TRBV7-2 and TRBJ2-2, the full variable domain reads GAGVSQSPSNKVTEKGKDVELRCDPISGHTALYWYRQSLGQGLEFLIYFQGNSAPDKSGLPSDRFSAERTGGSVSTLTIQRTQQEDSAVYLCASSLSVTFNTGELFFGEGSRLTVL.

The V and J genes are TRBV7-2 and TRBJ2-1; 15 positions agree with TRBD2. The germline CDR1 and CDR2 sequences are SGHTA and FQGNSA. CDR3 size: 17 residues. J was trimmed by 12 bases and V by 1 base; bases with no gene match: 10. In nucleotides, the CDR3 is TGTGCCAGCAGCTTAGGAGACCGGACTAGCGGGAGGGCGTGGCAGTTCTTC. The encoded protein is CASSLGDRTSGRAWQFF.

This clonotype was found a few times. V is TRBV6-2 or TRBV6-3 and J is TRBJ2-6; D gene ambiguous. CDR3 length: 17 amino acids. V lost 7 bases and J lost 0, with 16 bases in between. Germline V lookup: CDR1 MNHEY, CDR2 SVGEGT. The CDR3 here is CASTRFTRTSGANVLTF. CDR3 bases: TGTGCCAGCACCCGCTTTACCCGCACCTCTGGGGCCAACGTCCTGACTTTC.

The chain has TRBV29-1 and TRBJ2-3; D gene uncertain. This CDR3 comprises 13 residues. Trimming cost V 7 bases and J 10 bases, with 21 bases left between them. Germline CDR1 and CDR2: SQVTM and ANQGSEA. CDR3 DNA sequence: TGCAGCGAGAAAGGTGGACCCCGATCCCCGCAGTATTTT. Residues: CSEKGGPRSPQYF.

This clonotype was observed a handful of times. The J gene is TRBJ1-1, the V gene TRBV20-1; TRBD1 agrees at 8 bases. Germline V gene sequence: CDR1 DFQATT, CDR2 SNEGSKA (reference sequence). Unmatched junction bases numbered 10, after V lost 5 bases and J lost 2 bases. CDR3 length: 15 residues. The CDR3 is CSASRWDRRNTEAFF. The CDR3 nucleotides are TGCAGTGCTTCCAGATGGGACAGGCGAAACACTGAAGCTTTCTTT.

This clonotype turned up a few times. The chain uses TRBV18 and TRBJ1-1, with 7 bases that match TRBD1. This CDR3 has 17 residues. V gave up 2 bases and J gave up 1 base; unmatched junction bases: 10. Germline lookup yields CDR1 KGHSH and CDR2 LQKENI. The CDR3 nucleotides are TGTGCCAGCTCACCATTCACGGGACAGACGAAGAACACTGAAGCTTTCTTT. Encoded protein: CASSPFTGQTKNTEAFF. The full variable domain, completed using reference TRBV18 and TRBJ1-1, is NAGVMQNPRHLVRRRGQEARLRCSPMKGHSHVYWYRQLPEEGLKFMVYLQKENIIDESGMPKERFSAEFPKEGPSILRIQQVVRGDSAAYFCASSPFTGQTKNTEAFFGQGTRLTVV.

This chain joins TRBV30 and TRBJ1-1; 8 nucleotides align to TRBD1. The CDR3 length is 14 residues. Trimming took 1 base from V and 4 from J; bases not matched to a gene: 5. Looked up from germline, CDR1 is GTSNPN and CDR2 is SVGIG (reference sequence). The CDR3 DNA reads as TGTGCCTGGAGTGCCGGACAGGGAGGCACTGAAGCTTTCTTT. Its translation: CAWSAGQGGTEAFF.

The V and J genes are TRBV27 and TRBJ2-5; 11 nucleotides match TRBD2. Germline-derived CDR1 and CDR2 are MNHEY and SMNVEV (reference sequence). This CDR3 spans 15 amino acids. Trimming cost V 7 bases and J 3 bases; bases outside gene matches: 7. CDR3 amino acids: CASKGLAGGEETQYF. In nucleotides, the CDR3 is TGTGCCAGCAAGGGATTAGCGGGGGGGGAAGAGACCCAGTACTTC.

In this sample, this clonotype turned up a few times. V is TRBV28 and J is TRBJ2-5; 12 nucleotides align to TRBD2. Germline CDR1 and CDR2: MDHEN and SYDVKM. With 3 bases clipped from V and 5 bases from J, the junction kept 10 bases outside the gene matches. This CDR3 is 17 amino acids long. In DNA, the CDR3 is TGTGCCAGCAGTTTGGCTAGCGGGGGGGCCGTTCGGGAGACCCAGTACTTC. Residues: CASSLASGGAVRETQYF.

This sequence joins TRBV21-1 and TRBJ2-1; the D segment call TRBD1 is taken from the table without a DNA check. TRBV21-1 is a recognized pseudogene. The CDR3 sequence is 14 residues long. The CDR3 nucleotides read TGTGCCAGCCTTTCCGGGACGGCGAACAATGAGCAGTTCTTC. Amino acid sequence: CASLSGTANNEQFF.

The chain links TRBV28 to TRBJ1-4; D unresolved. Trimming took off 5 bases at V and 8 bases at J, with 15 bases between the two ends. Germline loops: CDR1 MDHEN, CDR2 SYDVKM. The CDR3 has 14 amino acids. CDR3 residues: CASSTYADGEKLFF. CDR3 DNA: TGTGCCAGCAGTACCTACGCCGATGGAGAAAAACTGTTTTTT.

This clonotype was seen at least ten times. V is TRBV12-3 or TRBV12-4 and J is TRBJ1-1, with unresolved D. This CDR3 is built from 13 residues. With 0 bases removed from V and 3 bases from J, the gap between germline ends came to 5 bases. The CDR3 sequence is CASSLARDTEAFF. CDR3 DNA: TGTGCCAGCAGTTTAGCGCGAGACACTGAAGCTTTCTTT.

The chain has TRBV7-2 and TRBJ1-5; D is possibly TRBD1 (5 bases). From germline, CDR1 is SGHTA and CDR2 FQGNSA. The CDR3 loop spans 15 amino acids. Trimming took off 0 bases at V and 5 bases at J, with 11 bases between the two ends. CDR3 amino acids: CASSLAVTGDQPQHF. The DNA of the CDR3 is TGTGCCAGCAGCTTAGCGGTAACAGGCGATCAGCCCCAGCATTTT.